This T cell receptor beta chain originates from a study of blood T cell repertoires in COVID-19. The CDR3 spans 11 residues. Germline V gene data show CDR1 as MDHEN and CDR2 as SYDVKM. V lost 7 bases and J 10 bases, leaving 14 bases between the germline ends. Per the study methods: Estimated nucleated cell counts came from reference gene primer amplification. Assay used: immunoSEQ multiplex PCR; TCRdb lists only in-frame clones, some missing. V, J and clone size were drawn from that table, and D and trimming were deduced from the DNA. This sample has under 300,000 clones, with around 84% found just once. The age range of participants was 18 to 89 years, with residence in about two dozen US areas. Clinical history reported by participants formed the basis on which cohorts were assigned. Someone with COVID-19 had been met by exposed participants within 2 weeks before study entry.

The clonotype comes from a woman between 45 and 60 years old who had been exposed to COVID-19. What was sequenced was PBMCs or T cells enriched from blood (not recorded which). V usage is TRBV28 and J usage is TRBJ2-7, with D possibly being TRBD1 (6 bases). CDR3 residues: CASTNYREQYF. The CDR3 DNA follows: TGTGCCAGCACCAACTACAGGGAACAGTACTTC. Full variable domain (rest looked up from reference TRBV28 and TRBJ2-7): DVKVTQSSRYLVKRTGEKVFLECVQDMDHENMFWYRQDPGLGLRLIYFSYDVKMKEKGDIPEGYSVSREKKERFSLILESASTNQTSMYLCASTNYREQYFGPGTRLTVT.